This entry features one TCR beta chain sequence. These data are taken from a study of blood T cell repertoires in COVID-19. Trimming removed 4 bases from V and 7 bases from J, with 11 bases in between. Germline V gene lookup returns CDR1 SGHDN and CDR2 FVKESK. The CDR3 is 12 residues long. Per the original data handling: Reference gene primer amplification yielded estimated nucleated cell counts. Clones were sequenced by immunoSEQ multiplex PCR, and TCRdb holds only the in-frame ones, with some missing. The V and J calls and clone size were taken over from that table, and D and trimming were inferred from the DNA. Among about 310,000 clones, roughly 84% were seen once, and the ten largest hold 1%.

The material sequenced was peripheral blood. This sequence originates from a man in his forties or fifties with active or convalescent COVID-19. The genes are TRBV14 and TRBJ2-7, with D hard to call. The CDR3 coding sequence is TGTGCCAGCAGCCCCCGGCCCAGGGAGCAGTACTTC. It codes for CASSPRPREQYF.